The 13 T cell receptor beta chains listed next were all sequenced from one sample in a study of T cell responses to AZD1222 COVID-19 vaccine. Produced via immunoSEQ multiplex PCR; TCRdb's table is partial and in-frame only. The table includes about 85,000 clones, almost 90% detected once. The sequencing used peripheral blood, collected on day 0 of MenACWY control vaccination. The receptors derive from an adult in good health.

The V and J genes are TRBV19 and TRBJ1-2; no reliable D call. Germline CDR1 is LNHDA and CDR2 is SQIVND (reference sequence). The CDR3 is made up of 13 amino acids. V gave up 3 bases and J gave up 1 base, with 6 bases separating them. The CDR3 coding sequence is TGTGCCAGTAGTATTGGGGATAACTATGGCTACACCTTC. This translates into CASSIGDNYGYTF.

V is TRBV5-1 and J is TRBJ1-1; D might be TRBD1 (5 bases). The CDR3 is 13 residues long. The germline V and J ends were trimmed by 2 bases and 4 bases, with 9 bases remaining between them. Looked up from germline, CDR1 is SGHRS and CDR2 is YFSETQ. Written as DNA, the CDR3 is TGCGCCAGCAGCTTTACACAGGCCACTGAAGCTTTCTTT. It encodes CASSFTQATEAFF.

The rearrangement uses TRBV7-2 and TRBJ1-3, with unresolved D. V was pared by 5 bases and J by 8 bases, with 7 bases between. Germline lookup yields CDR1 SGHTA and CDR2 FQGNSA. The CDR3 runs 11 residues. The CDR3 spells CASSPLDTIYF. The CDR3 nucleotides are TGTGCCAGCAGCCCGTTAGACACCATATATTTT.

The chain employs TRBV7-7 and TRBJ2-5, with D maybe TRBD2 (6 bases). CDR3 size: 16 residues. V was pared by 1 base and J by 2 bases, with 14 bases between. Per germline, CDR1 SSHAT and CDR2 FNYEAQ (reference sequence). CDR3 in DNA: TGTGCCAGCAGCTTAGTAGGGTATGGAGGGCAAGAGACCCAGTACTTC. Protein product: CASSLVGYGGQETQYF.

The rearrangement joins TRBV25-1 to TRBJ1-3, with 9 bases that match TRBD1. The CDR3 extends over 14 amino acids. Losses at the gene ends were 7 bases for V and 4 bases for J; bases not matched to a gene: 5. The germline V gene has CDR1 MGHDK and CDR2 SYGVNS. The CDR3 nucleotides are TGTGCCAGCAACAACAGGGGGCGAGGAAACACCATATATTTT. This codes for CASNNRGRGNTIYF.

V and J are TRBV28 and TRBJ2-1; the D is unclear. V was pared by 6 bases and J by 7 bases, with 13 bases between. Germline V CDR1 and CDR2: MDHEN, SYDVKM. The CDR3 runs 13 residues. CDR3 in DNA: TGTGCCAGCAGGCGTCTTTGGGTTAATGAGCAGTTCTTC. Protein product: CASRRLWVNEQFF.

This clone counts as medium-sized. An end of the junction differs from the germline gene, which may be a read error. The chain carries TRBV3-1 (or the pseudogene TRBV3-2) and TRBJ1-1, with D tentatively TRBD1 (6 bases). The CDR3 is 18 residues long. In germline, CDR1 is LGHDT, CDR2 YNNKEL (reference sequence). The CDR3 reads CASSEEIDRSSEDTEAFF. DNA of the CDR3: TGTGCCAGCAGCGAAGAAATTGACAGGTCCTCTGAGGATACTGAAGCTTTCTTT.

The V gene is TRBV5-4, the J gene TRBJ2-2; D tentatively fits TRBD1 or TRBD2 (6 bases each). Trimming cost V 0 bases and J 1 base, with 10 bases left between them. The CDR3 runs 16 residues. Germline CDR1 reads SGHNT; CDR2 reads YYREEE (reference sequence). CDR3: CASSLGGAQNTGELFF. The CDR3 DNA reads TGTGCCAGCAGCTTGGGGGGGGCCCAGAACACCGGGGAGCTGTTTTTT. Using reference TRBV5-4 and TRBJ2-2 for the parts outside the CDR3, the full variable domain is ETGVTQSPTHLIKTRGQQVTLRCSSQSGHNTVSWYQQALGQGPQFIFQYYREEENGRGNFPPRFSGLQFPNYSSELNVNALELDDSALYLCASSLGGAQNTGELFFGEGSRLTVL.

The rearrangement uses TRBV6-5 and TRBJ1-1; D gene uncertain. The CDR3 runs 12 residues. Germline assignment: CDR1 MNHEY and CDR2 SVGAGI. With 2 bases removed from V and 6 bases from J, the gap between germline ends came to 7 bases. Written as DNA, the CDR3 is TGTGCCAGCAGTTACGCCAGCTCTGAAGCTTTCTTT. Amino acids: CASSYASSEAFF.

The genes are TRBV18 and TRBJ1-1; D call uncertain. Per germline, CDR1 KGHSH and CDR2 LQKENI. This CDR3 spans 14 amino acids. V was pared by 3 bases and J by 4 bases, with 12 bases between. The CDR3 loop reads CASSPLQLSTEAFF. Here the CDR3 DNA reads TGTGCCAGCTCACCGTTACAGCTAAGCACTGAAGCTTTCTTT.

The rearrangement joins TRBV20-1 to TRBJ1-1; D uncertain. V was pared by 3 bases and J by 0 bases, with 17 bases between. The CDR3 length is 16 residues. Germline assignment: CDR1 DFQATT and CDR2 SNEGSKA (reference sequence). CDR3 DNA: TGCAGTGCTAGTAACCGGGGAAAGCTTGTGAACACTGAAGCTTTCTTT. Protein: CSASNRGKLVNTEAFF.

J is TRBJ1-2 and V is TRBV2, with D maybe TRBD1 (6 bases). V was pared by 3 bases and J by 0 bases, with 20 bases between. Germline V CDR1 and CDR2: SNHLY, FYNNEI. The CDR3 covers 18 residues. CDR3 sequence (DNA): TGTGCCAGCAGTGAGTCGGTCACAGGGAAGATAGCTAACTATGGCTACACCTTC. Translated, it gives CASSESVTGKIANYGYTF.

V is TRBV10-3 and J is TRBJ1-1, with TRBD1 as a possible D gene (6 bases). This CDR3 comprises 15 residues. Deletions cut 6 bases from V and 6 bases from J, with 20 bases between. CDR1 is ENHRY, CDR2 SYGVKD, per germline. CDR3 DNA sequence: TGTGCCATCAGAAGGGGCCTTATCGGGGGCTCTGAAGCTTTCTTT. Its protein product is CAIRRGLIGGSEAFF.